The 20 T cell receptor beta chains listed next were all sequenced from one sample in a study of blood T cell repertoires in COVID-19. Assay: immunoSEQ multiplex PCR; the TCRdb copy retains only in-frame clones and omits some. The sample gives 240,000 or so clones, roughly 76% of which show up once; 6.5% to 9.5% is in the top ten. Source material: peripheral blood. Source of these receptors: a woman of 80 years or more with COVID-19, enrolled during active disease.

The V and J genes are TRBV27 and TRBJ2-1; 7 bases line up with TRBD2. Germline assignment: CDR1 MNHEY and CDR2 SMNVEV (reference sequence). With 4 bases clipped from V and 16 bases from J, the junction kept 10 bases outside the gene matches. The CDR3 consists of 12 residues. CDR3 coding DNA: TGTGCCAGCAGTTCCCTAAGCGGGAAAGGATTCTTC. The encoded protein is CASSSLSGKGFF.

This sequence joins TRBV6-1 and TRBJ1-2, with D tentatively TRBD1 (6 bases). Trimming cost V 3 bases and J 4 bases, with 12 bases left between them. The CDR3 is 14 residues long. Germline CDR1 is MNHNS and CDR2 is SASEGT. In DNA, the CDR3 is TGTGCCAGCAGTGAGAGCAGGGGTTCCTATGGCTACACCTTC. Translation gives CASSESRGSYGYTF.

This clone was recorded a few times. The V gene is TRBV30, the J gene TRBJ1-1; weak D call: TRBD1 (6 bases). This CDR3 spans 13 amino acids. The ends were cut back, 4 bases at V and 2 bases at J, with 11 bases in the middle. Germline V lookup: CDR1 GTSNPN, CDR2 SVGIG (reference sequence). CDR3 loop: CAWNRETNTEAFF. In DNA form, the CDR3 reads TGTGCCTGGAACAGGGAAACTAACACTGAAGCTTTCTTT.

The J gene is TRBJ1-5, the V gene TRBV2, with 7 bases matching TRBD1. The germline gives CDR1 SNHLY, CDR2 FYNNEI. The CDR3 extends over 15 amino acids. The junction had 5 bases not matched to a gene; V was cut back by 2 bases and J by 4 bases. CDR3 bases: TGTGCCAGCAGTGAAAAAAGGGGGCGTAATCAGCCCCAGCATTTT. Its protein is CASSEKRGRNQPQHF.

This chain links TRBV19 with TRBJ1-2; D unresolved. The CDR3 runs to 13 residues. Germline CDR1 LNHDA, CDR2 SQIVND (reference sequence). Between the trimmed V and J ends, which lost 6 bases and 2 bases, there was a span of 10 bases. The CDR3 spells CASRGNANYGYTF. CDR3 bases: TGTGCCAGTAGGGGCAACGCCAACTATGGCTACACCTTC.

The chain links TRBV5-1 to TRBJ1-1; a possible D gene is TRBD1 (5 bases). The germline V and J ends were trimmed by 4 bases and 1 base, with 11 bases remaining between them. The CDR3 covers 14 residues. Germline loops: CDR1 SGHRS, CDR2 YFSETQ. CDR3 in amino acids: CASSPRTSNTEAFF. DNA for the CDR3: TGCGCCAGCAGCCCTAGGACATCGAACACTGAAGCTTTCTTT.

The CDR3 protein is CASSAYDRLADEKLFF. The CDR3 coding sequence is TGTGCCAGCAGTGCCTACGACAGGCTCGCGGATGAAAAACTGTTTTTT. The rearrangement joins TRBV2 to TRBJ1-4; D is possibly TRBD1 (6 bases). CDR1 and CDR2 (germline): SNHLY, FYNNEI. V shed 4 bases and J shed 6 bases, with 18 bases lying between them. This CDR3 region has 16 residues.

The chain carries TRBV28 and TRBJ2-5; no reliable D call. The CDR3 loop spans 14 amino acids. Germline CDR1 and CDR2: MDHEN and SYDVKM. Between the trimmed V and J ends, which lost 6 bases and 1 base, there was a span of 12 bases. CDR3 sequence reads: CASSPPLVQETQYF. CDR3 DNA sequence: TGTGCCAGCAGCCCCCCGCTAGTCCAAGAGACCCAGTACTTC.

This clone was found a few times. This chain uses TRBV2 with TRBJ1-1; the D is unclear. The CDR3 consists of 12 residues. The germline V gene encodes CDR1 SNHLY and CDR2 FYNNEI. V was pared by 7 bases and J by 8 bases, with 14 bases between. CDR3 sequence (DNA): TGTGCCAGCAAGAGGGAGGGCCCGGAAGCTTTCTTT. Its translation is CASKREGPEAFF.

The CDR3 sequence is CASSWAPQSQYF. The CDR3 DNA is TGTGCCAGCAGTTGGGCTCCCCAATCCCAGTACTTC. V and J are TRBV12-3 or TRBV12-4 and TRBJ2-5, with no clear D. Deletions cut 4 bases from V and 9 bases from J, with 12 bases between. The CDR3 runs to 12 residues.

This clone occurred once. The same CDR3 arises from other DNA sequences in this sample as well. As DNA, the CDR3 is TGTGCCAGCTCACCGCTCGAAGGACAGAACTATGGCTACACCTTC. Translated: CASSPLEGQNYGYTF. This chain connects TRBV18 to TRBJ1-2, with D possibly being TRBD1 (6 bases). Between the trimmed V and J ends, which lost 3 bases and 2 bases, there was a span of 13 bases. Germline assignment: CDR1 KGHSH and CDR2 LQKENI. CDR3 length: 15 residues.

This clone was counted only a few times. V gene TRBV30 combines with J gene TRBJ2-5, with D perhaps matching TRBD2 (6 bases). CDR3 length equals 14 residues. Germline loops: CDR1 GTSNPN, CDR2 SVGIG (reference sequence). V lost 0 bases, J lost 7 bases, and 15 bases lay in between. DNA for the CDR3: TGTGCCTGGAGTGTGACTAGATTCGGCCGGACCCAGTACTTC. Translated, it gives CAWSVTRFGRTQYF.

The genes are TRBV3-1 (or the pseudogene TRBV3-2) and TRBJ2-4, with 7 nucleotides matching TRBD2. The V and J ends lost 4 bases and 0 bases, in that order; junction bases with no gene match: 6. Per germline, CDR1 LGHDT and CDR2 YNNKEL (reference sequence). The CDR3 is 16 amino acids. CDR3: CASSLGTTLAKNIQYF. Written as DNA, the CDR3 is TGTGCCAGCAGCCTGGGGACTACGCTAGCCAAAAACATTCAGTACTTC.

V gene TRBV7-9 combines with J gene TRBJ2-5, with 13 nucleotides matching TRBD2. Germline assignment: CDR1 SEHNR and CDR2 FQNEAQ (reference sequence). CDR3 size: 15 residues. V gave up 5 bases and J gave up 6 bases; unmatched junction bases: 6. The DNA for the CDR3 is TGTGCCAGCAGCCCCGGACTAGCGGGAGAACAGACCCAGTACTTC. Amino acid sequence: CASSPGLAGEQTQYF.

The rearrangement joins TRBV5-1 to TRBJ2-3, with D possibly being TRBD1 (5 bases). With 4 bases removed from V and 0 bases from J, the gap between germline ends came to 12 bases. Germline lookup yields CDR1 SGHRS and CDR2 YFSETQ. The CDR3 totals 15 residues. The CDR3 here is CASSHQGSSTDTQYF. DNA for the CDR3: TGCGCCAGCAGCCACCAGGGATCTAGCACAGATACGCAGTATTTT.

This clone was detected only a few times. The chain combines TRBV5-1 with TRBJ1-1; D uncertain. The CDR3 is made up of 15 amino acids. The V gene's germline CDR1 is SGHRS and CDR2 YFSETQ. Trimming removed 0 bases from V and 4 bases from J, with 13 bases in between. CDR3 DNA: TGCGCCAGCAGCTTGGGCCTAACCGGCGGCACTGAAGCTTTCTTT. Its protein product is CASSLGLTGGTEAFF. Variable domain in full (rest from reference TRBV5-1 and TRBJ1-1): KAGVTQTPRYLIKTRGQQVTLSCSPISGHRSVSWYQQTPGQGLQFLFEYFSETQRNKGNFPGRFSGRQFSNSRSEMNVSTLELGDSALYLCASSLGLTGGTEAFFGQGTRLTVV.

The rearrangement joins TRBV4-3 to TRBJ1-2, with D tentatively TRBD1 (5 bases). This CDR3 spans 16 amino acids. Per the germline V gene, CDR1 is LGHNA and CDR2 is YSLEER. The germline V and J ends were trimmed by 0 bases and 8 bases, with 19 bases remaining between them. CDR3 DNA: TGCGCCAGCAGCCAAGAGGATGGGGCGCAGGGAGGAGGCTACACCTTC. Protein: CASSQEDGAQGGGYTF.

The rearrangement uses TRBV3-1 (or the pseudogene TRBV3-2) and TRBJ2-7; tentative D call: TRBD2 (6 bases). Germline V gene lookup returns CDR1 LGHDT and CDR2 YNNKEL (reference sequence). Trimming pared 5 bases from V and 1 base from J, leaving 6 bases between. This CDR3 contains 12 residues. As DNA, the CDR3 is TGTGCCAGCAGCGCGGGGTCCTACGAGCAGTACTTC. Encoded protein: CASSAGSYEQYF.

The J gene is TRBJ1-2, the V gene TRBV11-2; D is uncertain. This CDR3 is 12 amino acids long. V lost 5 bases to trimming and J lost 7 bases, with 11 bases between them. Germline CDR1 reads SGHAT; CDR2 reads FQNNGV. CDR3 in amino acids: CASSPHPGGYTF. The CDR3 bases are TGTGCCAGCAGCCCTCACCCGGGTGGCTACACCTTC.

Regarding this clone: This sample includes further DNA sequences coding for the same CDR3. This rearrangement joins TRBV7-9 to TRBJ1-4; D perhaps matches TRBD1 (5 bases). Germline loops: CDR1 SEHNR, CDR2 FQNEAQ (reference sequence). Trimming removed 0 bases at V and 7 bases at J, with 6 bases between. This CDR3 spans 13 amino acids. The CDR3 nucleotides are TGTGCCAGCAGCTTAGCCGGGGGTGAAAAACTGTTTTTT. The encoded protein is CASSLAGGEKLFF.